These T cell receptor beta chains were read from a single sample in a study of T cell repertoires in cytomegalovirus infection. Each CDR3 protein is one row after TCRdb ran MiXCR on the reads. The sample contains more than 150,000 distinct CDR3 sequences, about 20% of which appear only once. The sample comprised PBMCs. The receptors were sampled from a human donor in good health (CMV status not recorded). Some clones in this sample may be carry-over from other donors' samples. The conserved cysteine and the conserved F or W are not part of the CDR3 here.

v_call cdr3_aa
TRBV4-1 ASSGGGRADTQY
TRBV20-1 SAREAGPNTEAF
TRBV15 ATSLGTGGQEETQY
TRBV7-3 ASSLRSGGHNEQF
TRBV12-3/TRBV12-4 ASRPQGGSYTEQF
TRBV28 ASSTTGGGETQY
TRBV7-8 ASSLEPYSYEQY
TRBV5-1 ASSLVKGSETQY
TRBV5-1 ASSSDGVDTQY
TRBV6-6 ASVLSAGGETQY
TRBV24-1 ATSDINEQF
TRBV7-6 ASSEDRAGLEKLF
TRBV5-1 ASSATGGRNQPQH
TRBV4-3 ASSQGIPSGYSYNEQF
TRBV19 ASSKSGGARYGYT
TRBV9 ASSVDQAQKTQY
TRBV7-9 ASSPYRTPGETQY
TRBV7-2 ASSLVWSGEQY
TRBV5-6 ASSLAPGGGRYNEQF
TRBV7-2 ASSLPRTSQNTEAF
TRBV19 ASSMGRANYGYT
TRBV6-2/TRBV6-3 ASTNAGAYEQY
TRBV5-6 ASSFFQGGAGELF
TRBV7-9 ASSPNGLEDYGYT
TRBV6-1 ASSPRASQETQY
TRBV28 ASSGGGRSSYNEQF
TRBV5-1 ASSQKHLRGRLDTQY
TRBV7-3 ASSLIAGGREQF
TRBV5-1 ASSPLAGSSYNEQF
TRBV7-2 ASSLAGTVDHGYT
TRBV5-1 ASSFSTSGRYNEQF
TRBV29-1 SVAWDSNSPLH
TRBV5-1 ASSHRPSGGQNEQF
TRBV27 ASGTGVSDEQY
TRBV28 ASSPRPPYEQY
TRBV19 ASSDRGASSTDTQY
TRBV7-3 ASSPTGQGADTQY
TRBV14 ASSQEIVGTSPDTQY
TRBV19 ASSSLGGDTEAF
TRBV5-4 ASSFRSGGTDTQY